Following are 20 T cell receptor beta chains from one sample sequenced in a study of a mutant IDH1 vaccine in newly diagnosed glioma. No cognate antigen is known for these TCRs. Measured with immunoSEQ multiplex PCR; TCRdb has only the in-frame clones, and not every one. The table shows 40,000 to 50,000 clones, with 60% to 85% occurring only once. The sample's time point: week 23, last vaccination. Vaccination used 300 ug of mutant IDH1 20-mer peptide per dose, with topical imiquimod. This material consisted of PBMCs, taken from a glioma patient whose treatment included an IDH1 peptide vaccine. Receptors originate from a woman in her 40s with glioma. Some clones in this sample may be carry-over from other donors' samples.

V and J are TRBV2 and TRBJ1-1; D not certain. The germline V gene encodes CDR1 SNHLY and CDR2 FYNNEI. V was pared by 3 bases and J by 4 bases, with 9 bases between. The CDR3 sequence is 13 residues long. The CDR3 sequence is CASSDYQITEAFF. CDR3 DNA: TGTGCCAGCAGTGACTACCAGATCACTGAAGCTTTCTTT.

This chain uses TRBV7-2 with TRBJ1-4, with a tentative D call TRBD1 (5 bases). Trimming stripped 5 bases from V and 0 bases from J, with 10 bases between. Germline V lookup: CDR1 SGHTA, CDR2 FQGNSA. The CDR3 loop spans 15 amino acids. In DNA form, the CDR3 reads TGTGCCAGCAGCACGCAGGGAACAACTAATGAAAAACTGTTTTTT. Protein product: CASSTQGTTNEKLFF.

Here the CDR3 DNA reads TGTGCCAGCAGTTTAGGAAAGGGGGTGATGTACGAGCAGTACTTC. Its protein is CASSLGKGVMYEQYF. The chain joins TRBV28 to TRBJ2-7; TRBD1 might be the D (6 bases). The germline V gene has CDR1 MDHEN and CDR2 SYDVKM. V was cut by 2 bases and J by 4 bases, with 15 bases left in between. The CDR3 has 15 residues.

In DNA, the CDR3 is TGTGCCAGCAGCTTATCTTCTTGGGAGCAGTACTTC. Protein sequence: CASSLSSWEQYF. The V and J genes are TRBV7-2 and TRBJ2-7, with unresolved D. Per germline, CDR1 SGHTA and CDR2 FQGNSA. The CDR3 loop spans 12 amino acids. V lost 2 bases and J lost 7, with 9 bases in between.

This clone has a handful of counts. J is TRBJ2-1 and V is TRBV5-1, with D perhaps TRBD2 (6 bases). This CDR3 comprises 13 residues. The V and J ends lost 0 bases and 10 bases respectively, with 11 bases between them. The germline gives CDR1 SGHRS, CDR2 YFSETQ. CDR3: CASSLGGVREQFF. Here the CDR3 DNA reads TGCGCCAGCAGCTTGGGGGGGGTGCGCGAGCAGTTCTTC. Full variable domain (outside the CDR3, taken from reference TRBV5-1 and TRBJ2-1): KAGVTQTPRYLIKTRGQQVTLSCSPISGHRSVSWYQQTPGQGLQFLFEYFSETQRNKGNFPGRFSGRQFSNSRSEMNVSTLELGDSALYLCASSLGGVREQFFGPGTRLTVL.

CDR3 amino acids: CASSQEKGRYISYEQYF. In nucleotides, the CDR3 is TGTGCCAGCAGCCAAGAAAAGGGCCGCTATATCTCCTACGAGCAGTACTTC. The genes are TRBV4-2 and TRBJ2-7; no clear D gene. Trimming removed 0 bases at V and 0 bases at J, with 15 bases between. Germline lookup yields CDR1 LGHNA and CDR2 YNFKEQ. The CDR3 runs to 17 residues.

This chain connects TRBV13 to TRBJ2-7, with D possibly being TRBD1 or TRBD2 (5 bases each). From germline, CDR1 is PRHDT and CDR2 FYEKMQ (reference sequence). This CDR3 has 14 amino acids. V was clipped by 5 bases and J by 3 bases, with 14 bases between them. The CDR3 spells CASSHSRGGYEQYF. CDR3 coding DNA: TGTGCCAGCAGCCATTCCCGGGGCGGCTACGAGCAGTACTTC.

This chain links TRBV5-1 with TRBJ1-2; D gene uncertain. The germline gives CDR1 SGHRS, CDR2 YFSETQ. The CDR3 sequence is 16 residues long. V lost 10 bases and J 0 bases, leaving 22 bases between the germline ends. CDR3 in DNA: TGCGCCGGCCTCAGCGTCTTCCGATCAGCTAACTATGGCTACACCTTC. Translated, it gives CAGLSVFRSANYGYTF. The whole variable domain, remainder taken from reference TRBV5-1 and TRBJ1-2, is KAGVTQTPRYLIKTRGQQVTLSCSPISGHRSVSWYQQTPGQGLQFLFEYFSETQRNKGNFPGRFSGRQFSNSRSEMNVSTLELGDSALYLCAGLSVFRSANYGYTFGSGTRLTVV.

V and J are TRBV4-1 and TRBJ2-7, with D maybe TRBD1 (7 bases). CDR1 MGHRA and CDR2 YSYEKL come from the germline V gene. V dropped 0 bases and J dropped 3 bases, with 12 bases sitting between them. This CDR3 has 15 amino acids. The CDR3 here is CASSQDAGQNYEQYF. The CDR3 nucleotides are TGCGCCAGCAGCCAAGATGCGGGACAGAACTACGAGCAGTACTTC.

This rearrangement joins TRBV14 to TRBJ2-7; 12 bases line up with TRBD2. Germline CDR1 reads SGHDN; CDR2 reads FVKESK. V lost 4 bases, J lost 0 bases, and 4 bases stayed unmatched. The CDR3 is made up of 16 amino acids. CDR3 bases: TGTGCCAGCAGCCTACTAGCGGGAGGCCCCTCCTACGAGCAGTACTTC. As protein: CASSLLAGGPSYEQYF.

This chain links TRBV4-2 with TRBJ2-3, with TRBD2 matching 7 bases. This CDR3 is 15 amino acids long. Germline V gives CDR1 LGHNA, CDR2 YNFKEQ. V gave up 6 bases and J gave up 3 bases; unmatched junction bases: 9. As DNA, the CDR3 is TGTGCCAGCAGGGCCCGCGGGAGTCAGACAGATACGCAGTATTTT. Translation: CASRARGSQTDTQYF.

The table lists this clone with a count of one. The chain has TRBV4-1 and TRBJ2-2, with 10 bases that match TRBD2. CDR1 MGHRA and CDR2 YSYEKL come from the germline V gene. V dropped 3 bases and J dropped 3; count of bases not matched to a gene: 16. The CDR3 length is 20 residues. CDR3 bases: TGCGCCAGCAGCCATACAACATGGGCTAGCGGGAGTCTGTACACCGGGGAGCTGTTTTTT. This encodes CASSHTTWASGSLYTGELFF.

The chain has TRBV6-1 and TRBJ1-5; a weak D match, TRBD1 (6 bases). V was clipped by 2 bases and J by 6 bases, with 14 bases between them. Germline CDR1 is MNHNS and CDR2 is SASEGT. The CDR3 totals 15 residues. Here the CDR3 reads CASSERRGGGQPQHF. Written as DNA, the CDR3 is TGTGCCAGCAGTGAACGGCGAGGGGGAGGTCAGCCCCAGCATTTT.

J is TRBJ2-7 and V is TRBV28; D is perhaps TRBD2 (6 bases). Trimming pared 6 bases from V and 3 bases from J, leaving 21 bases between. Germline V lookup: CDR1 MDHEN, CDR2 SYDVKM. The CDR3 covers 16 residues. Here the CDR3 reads CASSRGERAGIYEQYF. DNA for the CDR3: TGTGCCAGCAGCAGAGGGGAGCGGGCCGGGATCTACGAGCAGTACTTC.

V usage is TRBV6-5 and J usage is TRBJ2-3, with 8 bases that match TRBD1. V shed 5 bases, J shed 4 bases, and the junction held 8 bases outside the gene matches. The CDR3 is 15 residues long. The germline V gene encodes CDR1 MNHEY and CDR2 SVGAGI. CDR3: CASSPWDRSSDTQYF. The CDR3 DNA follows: TGTGCCAGCAGTCCCTGGGACAGGTCGTCAGATACGCAGTATTTT.

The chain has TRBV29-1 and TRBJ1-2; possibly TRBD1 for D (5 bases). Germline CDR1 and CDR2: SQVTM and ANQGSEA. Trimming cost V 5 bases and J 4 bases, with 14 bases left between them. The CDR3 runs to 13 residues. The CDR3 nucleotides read TGCAGCGTTCAGGGTAGGGGCCTCTATGGCTACACCTTC. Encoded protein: CSVQGRGLYGYTF. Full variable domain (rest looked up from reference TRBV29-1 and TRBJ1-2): SAVISQKPSRDICQRGTSLTIQCQVDSQVTMMFWYRQQPGQSLTLIATANQGSEATYESGFVIDKFPISRPNLTFSTLTVSNMSPEDSSIYLCSVQGRGLYGYTFGSGTRLTVV.

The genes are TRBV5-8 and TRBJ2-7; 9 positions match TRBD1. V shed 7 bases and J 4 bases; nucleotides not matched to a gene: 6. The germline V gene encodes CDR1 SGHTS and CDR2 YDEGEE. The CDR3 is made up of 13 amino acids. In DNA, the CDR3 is TGTGCCAGCCCCGGGACAGGGCTATACGAGCAGTACTTC. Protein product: CASPGTGLYEQYF.

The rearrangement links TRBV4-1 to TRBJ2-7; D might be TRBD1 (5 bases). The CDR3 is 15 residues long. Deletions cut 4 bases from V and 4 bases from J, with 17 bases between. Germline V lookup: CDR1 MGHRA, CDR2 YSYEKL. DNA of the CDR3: TGCGCCAGCAGCCCCGGCCCAGGGAACTCTTACGAGCAGTACTTC. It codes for CASSPGPGNSYEQYF.

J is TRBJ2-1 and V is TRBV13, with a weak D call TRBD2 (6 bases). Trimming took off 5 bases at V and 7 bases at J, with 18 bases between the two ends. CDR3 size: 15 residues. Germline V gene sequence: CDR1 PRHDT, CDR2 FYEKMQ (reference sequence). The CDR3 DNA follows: TGTGCCAGCAGCCCCTCCGACGGGAGAGGAAATGAGCAGTTCTTC. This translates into CASSPSDGRGNEQFF.

CDR3 residues: CASSRRLAGAEQYF. CDR3 DNA sequence: TGTGCCAGCAGCCGAAGACTAGCGGGAGCCGAGCAGTACTTC. This rearrangement joins TRBV5-4 to TRBJ2-7, with 12 bases that match TRBD2. This CDR3 contains 14 residues. After removal of 4 bases from V and 6 bases from J, the junction contained 5 bases not matched to a gene. CDR1 SGHNT and CDR2 YYREEE come from the germline V gene (reference sequence).